These 19 T cell receptor beta chains were all obtained from the same sample, sequenced in a study of blood T cell repertoires in COVID-19 (dated by TCRdb to about 2020). Library creation used the immunoSEQ multiplex PCR assay. The clones in this table, taken by TCRdb from immuneACCESS, are in-frame only. Not every clone is retained; where verified, under half of the shortfall comes from an unresolved V gene, and the cause of the rest is unknown. The table for this sample lists some 77,000 clones; roughly 80% of them were counted only once. The ten largest clones capture 20% to 25% of the sample. The sequenced material came from peripheral blood. Source of these receptors: a woman in her 70s with acute or convalescent COVID-19.

The chain has TRBV19 and TRBJ1-1; 9 positions agree with TRBD1. CDR1 is LNHDA, CDR2 SQIVND, per germline (reference sequence). The CDR3 has 15 residues. Trimming at V came to 11 bases and at J to 3 bases, leaving 13 bases not matched to a gene. The CDR3 region has the DNA TGTGCCTCGAGAGACGGGACAGGGTCTTACACTGAAGCTTTCTTT. Translation: CASRDGTGSYTEAFF.

The chain links TRBV29-1 to TRBJ2-1; 10 nucleotides agree with TRBD2. With 7 bases clipped from V and 3 bases from J, the junction kept 6 bases outside the gene matches. The CDR3 is 14 residues long. Germline loops: CDR1 SQVTM, CDR2 ANQGSEA. CDR3 sequence: CSALAGGVYNEQFF. CDR3 nucleotides: TGCAGCGCTTTAGCGGGAGGAGTCTACAATGAGCAGTTCTTC.

The chain is built from TRBV11-3 and TRBJ2-3; D call uncertain. Germline-derived CDR1 and CDR2 are SGHNT and YENEEA. The CDR3 sequence is 13 residues long. With 4 bases removed from V and 1 base from J, the gap between germline ends came to 6 bases. The CDR3, as DNA: TGTGCCAGCAGCTCCTTCGGCACAGATACGCAGTATTTT. The encoded protein is CASSSFGTDTQYF.

This chain joins TRBV28 and TRBJ1-3; D ambiguous. The germline V gene encodes CDR1 MDHEN and CDR2 SYDVKM. V lost 7 bases to trimming and J lost 4 bases, with 11 bases between them. This CDR3 is 13 amino acids long. This CDR3 is CASNVTPGNTIYF. The CDR3 DNA follows: TGTGCCAGCAACGTCACACCGGGAAACACCATATATTTT.

For this clone: The same CDR3 arises from other DNA sequences in this sample as well. V usage is TRBV30 and J usage is TRBJ2-5; 13 positions agree with TRBD2. The CDR3 runs 15 residues. The V segment lost 1 base and the J segment 4 bases; nucleotides outside the gene matches: 3. Germline lookup yields CDR1 GTSNPN and CDR2 SVGIG (reference sequence). CDR3 sequence: CAWSEGLAGVETQYF. As DNA, the CDR3 is TGTGCCTGGAGTGAAGGACTAGCGGGAGTAGAGACCCAGTACTTC.

This clone was observed once. J is TRBJ1-6 and V is TRBV27, with D tentatively TRBD1 (6 bases). In germline, CDR1 is MNHEY, CDR2 SMNVEV (reference sequence). This CDR3 contains 17 residues. Trimming cost V 5 bases and J 3 bases, with 17 bases left between them. CDR3 residues: CASSHEQGRNYNSPLHF. CDR3 coding DNA: TGTGCCAGCAGTCACGAACAGGGACGGAACTATAATTCACCCCTCCACTTT.

In this sample, this clone turned up a few times. The chain combines TRBV9 with TRBJ2-1; D gene uncertain. Trimming pared 5 bases from V and 8 bases from J, leaving 11 bases between. CDR1 is SGDLS and CDR2 is YYNGEE in the germline V gene. This CDR3 has 12 residues. The CDR3 loop reads CASSPNFDEQFF. CDR3 coding DNA: TGTGCCAGCAGTCCTAATTTCGATGAGCAGTTCTTC. Full variable domain (missing parts from reference TRBV9 and TRBJ2-1): DSGVTQTPKHLITATGQRVTLRCSPRSGDLSVYWYQQSLDQGLQFLIQYYNGEERAKGNILERFSAQQFPDLHSELNLSSLELGDSALYFCASSPNFDEQFFGPGTRLTVL.

V gene TRBV5-1 combines with J gene TRBJ2-1; 10 bases agree with TRBD2. The CDR3 is made up of 16 amino acids. The V gene end was trimmed by 2 bases and the J gene end by 7 bases; junction bases not matched to a gene: 9. CDR1 and CDR2 from the germline V gene are SGHRS and YFSETQ. CDR3 amino acids: CASSFNLAGEYNEQFF. The CDR3 DNA reads as TGCGCCAGCAGCTTCAATCTAGCGGGAGAATATAATGAGCAGTTCTTC.

V usage is TRBV25-1 and J usage is TRBJ2-2; the D gene is possibly TRBD1 (6 bases). The CDR3 is made up of 14 amino acids. V dropped 7 bases and J dropped 3 bases, with 12 bases sitting between them. Germline V gene sequence: CDR1 MGHDK, CDR2 SYGVNS. The CDR3 here is CASNRDTYTGELFF. As DNA, the CDR3 is TGTGCCAGCAACCGGGACACCTACACCGGGGAGCTGTTTTTT.

The CDR3 region is CASSVEGSSNQPQHF. The CDR3 bases are TGTGCCAGCTCGGTGGAGGGTAGCAGCAATCAGCCCCAGCATTTT. J is TRBJ1-5 and V is TRBV9; D gene ambiguous. Trimming removed 7 bases from V and 1 base from J, with 15 bases in between. From germline, CDR1 is SGDLS and CDR2 YYNGEE. The CDR3 covers 15 residues.

The chain has TRBV5-1 and TRBJ2-7; TRBD1 matches 10 bases. The CDR3 covers 16 residues. In germline, CDR1 is SGHRS, CDR2 YFSETQ. J was trimmed by 2 bases and V by 4 bases; bases with no gene match: 9. CDR3 protein: CASSPHPDRGPYEQYF. The CDR3 DNA is TGCGCCAGCAGCCCTCACCCCGACAGGGGGCCCTACGAGCAGTACTTC.

The V call is TRBV29-1, the J call TRBJ2-7; perhaps TRBD1 as D (6 bases). V was trimmed by 7 bases and J by 5 bases, leaving 18 bases between them. This CDR3 comprises 13 residues. Germline CDR1 is SQVTM and CDR2 is ANQGSEA. The CDR3 DNA reads as TGCAGCGCCCGGGACACGGGTGTGAACGAGCAGTACTTC. Its protein is CSARDTGVNEQYF.

This chain uses TRBV2 with TRBJ2-3; TRBD2 aligns across 8 bases. V shed 7 bases and J 2 bases; nucleotides not matched to a gene: 11. The CDR3 is 16 amino acids. CDR1 SNHLY and CDR2 FYNNEI come from the germline V gene. CDR3 region: CASTGRGGPNTDTQYF. The CDR3 coding sequence is TGTGCCAGCACCGGGAGGGGGGGACCAAACACAGATACGCAGTATTTT.

The chain links TRBV6-5 to TRBJ2-2; D is perhaps TRBD1 (5 bases). V was trimmed by 8 bases and J by 7 bases, leaving 11 bases between them. Germline assignment: CDR1 MNHEY and CDR2 SVGAGI. The CDR3 has 12 amino acids. The CDR3 here is CASLRQIGELFF. For the CDR3, the DNA is TGTGCCAGCCTAAGACAGATCGGGGAGCTGTTTTTT.

The chain has TRBV3-1 (or the pseudogene TRBV3-2) and TRBJ2-3; 9 positions match TRBD2. The CDR3 has 16 amino acids. Germline-derived CDR1 and CDR2 are LGHDT and YNNKEL (reference sequence). Germline trimming cut 1 base from V and 6 bases from J; bases unmatched to any gene: 8. In DNA form, the CDR3 reads TGTGCCAGCAGCCAAGTGAGGGCGGGAGGGCCGGATACGCAGTATTTT. Amino acids: CASSQVRAGGPDTQYF.

This clone was found a few times. The V gene is TRBV6-5, the J gene TRBJ1-1; D unresolved. The CDR3 has 10 amino acids. The V end lost 11 bases, the J end lost 1 base, and 5 bases lay between the germline ends. Per germline, CDR1 MNHEY and CDR2 SVGAGI. Here the CDR3 DNA reads TGTGCCTCCGGGAACACTGAAGCTTTCTTT. Its protein product is CASGNTEAFF.

The V call is TRBV10-1, the J call TRBJ2-1; no firm D call. The germline gives CDR1 WNHNN, CDR2 SYGVQD (reference sequence). V was clipped by 6 bases and J by 4 bases, with 13 bases between them. The CDR3 totals 14 residues. CDR3 DNA: TGCGCCAGCAGATATCCCTTAATTTACAATGAGCAGTTCTTC. Amino acid sequence: CASRYPLIYNEQFF.

The gene calls are TRBV10-3 and TRBJ2-7; 7 bases agree with TRBD2. With V trimmed by 6 bases and J by 7 bases, 9 bases remained unmatched. The CDR3 loop spans 13 amino acids. Germline V gene data show CDR1 as ENHRY and CDR2 as SYGVKD. The CDR3 region has the DNA TGTGCCATCAGAGGGGAGGGCCGGGGGGAGCAGTACTTC. Protein: CAIRGEGRGEQYF.

This chain links TRBV19 with TRBJ2-5; D may be TRBD1 (6 bases). V was cut by 2 bases and J by 3 bases, with 10 bases left in between. CDR3 size: 14 residues. The germline gives CDR1 LNHDA, CDR2 SQIVND (reference sequence). The CDR3 is CASSIQGGKETQYF. In DNA form, the CDR3 reads TGTGCCAGTAGTATACAAGGGGGTAAAGAGACCCAGTACTTC. Full variable domain (remainder filled in from reference TRBV19 and TRBJ2-5): DGGITQSPKYLFRKEGQNVTLSCEQNLNHDAMYWYRQDPGQGLRLIYYSQIVNDFQKGDIAEGYSVSREKKESFPLTVTSAQKNPTAFYLCASSIQGGKETQYFGPGTRLLVL.